The subject of this entry is one T cell receptor beta chain. Its antigen is not identified. This CDR3 comprises 14 residues. With V trimmed by 4 bases and J by 6 bases, 2 bases remained unmatched. Germline CDR1 reads SGHTS; CDR2 reads YDEGEE. The PCR made use of 60 Vbeta and 13 Jbeta primers. Assay: immunoSEQ multiplex PCR; the TCRdb copy retains only in-frame clones and omits some. This sample has some 170,000 clones, with 70% to 80% found just once. The source of the sample is a study of cytomegalovirus exposure and HLA in healthy donors. General study findings and limits: It was taken for granted in presence/absence analyses that sequencing depth across donors was roughly uniform. The authors enumerated 180 or so TCR beta chains as linked to cytomegalovirus. In a later analysis, a genetic analysis reported fewer productive-TCR N-insertions in an Asian-associated ancestry cluster than the cohort average. Later analysis placed DRB1 highest and HLA-C lowest in TCR association rates, which differed by HLA locus.

The TCR was taken from a woman aged 55 to 70 in good health and CMV-seropositive. The sample taken for sequencing was PBMCs. The chain joins TRBV5-8 to TRBJ2-1; 12 nucleotides agree with TRBD2. The DNA of the CDR3 is TGTGCCAGCAGCCCGGGACTAGCGGGCAATGAGCAGTTCTTC. Amino acids: CASSPGLAGNEQFF.